Here is one TCR beta chain with its context. Its matching antigen is unknown. The data were taken from a study of post-analysis software for immune sequencing data. Germline V gene lookup returns CDR1 SGHKS and CDR2 YYEKEE (reference sequence). CDR3 size: 18 residues. Trimming cost V 0 bases and J 0 bases, with 16 bases left between them. Study-wide points: Included in a set of roughly five TRBV segments more frequent in patients than controls were TRBV5-6, TRBV5-1 and TRBV20-1. Strong same-batch co-clustering of samples appeared with F measure clustering.

Unique molecular identifiers were present in the TCR beta cDNA libraries. From the PCR reads, TCRdb called clonotypes with MiXCR, one entry per CDR3 protein. This table holds around 700,000 distinct CDR3 sequences, 55% to 70% found once. Sample: blood. The chain recombines TRBV5-5 with TRBJ2-1; no firm D call. The TCR sequence derives from a girl between 2 and 10 years old with multiple sclerosis. The DNA of the CDR3 is TGTGCCAGCAGCTTGGGAAGGGCCCCCTTGAGCTCCTACAATGAGCAGTTCTTC. Its protein product is CASSLGRAPLSSYNEQFF. The complete variable domain, with remaining parts taken from reference TRBV5-5 and TRBJ2-1, reads DAGVTQSPTHLIKTRGQQVTLRCSPISGHKSVSWYQQVLGQGPQFIFQYYEKEERGRGNFPDRFSARQFPNYSSELNVNALLLGDSALYLCASSLGRAPLSSYNEQFFGPGTRLTVL.